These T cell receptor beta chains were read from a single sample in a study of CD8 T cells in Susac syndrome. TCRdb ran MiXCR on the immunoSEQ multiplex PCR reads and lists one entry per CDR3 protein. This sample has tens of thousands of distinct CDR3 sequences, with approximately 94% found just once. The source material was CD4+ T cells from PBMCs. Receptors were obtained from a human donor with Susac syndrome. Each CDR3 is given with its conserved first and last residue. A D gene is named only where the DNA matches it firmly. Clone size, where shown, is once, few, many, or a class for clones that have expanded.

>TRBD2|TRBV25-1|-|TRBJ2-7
CASSEQSGGAAYEQYF
TGTGCCAGCAGTGAACAAAGCGGGGGGGCCGCCTACGAGCAGTACTTC
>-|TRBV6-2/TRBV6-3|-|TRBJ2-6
CASSLDGANVLTF
TGTGCCAGCAGCCTTGATGGGGCCAACGTCCTGACTTTC
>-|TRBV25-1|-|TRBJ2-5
CASSEPGGGLETQYF
TGTGCCAGCAGTGAACCGGGCGGAGGTCTCGAGACCCAGTACTTC
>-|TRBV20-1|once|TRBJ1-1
CSLLGGLGTEAFF
TGCAGTCTTTTGGGGGGGCTCGGCACTGAAGCTTTCTTT
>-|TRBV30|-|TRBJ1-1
CASRGNTEAFF
TGTGCCTCTAGGGGGAACACTGAAGCTTTCTTT
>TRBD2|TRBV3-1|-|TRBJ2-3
CASSPSGRDTQYF
TGTGCCAGCAGCCCTAGCGGGAGAGATACGCAGTATTTT
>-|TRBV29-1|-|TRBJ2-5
CSAGGGTYQETQYF
TGCAGCGCCGGAGGGGGGACTTACCAAGAGACCCAGTACTTC
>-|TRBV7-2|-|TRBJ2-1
CASSFGGAGLREQFF
TGTGCCAGCAGCTTCGGGGGCGCGGGATTGCGTGAGCAGTTCTTC
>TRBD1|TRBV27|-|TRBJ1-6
CASAYRGRTYNSPLHF
TGTGCCAGCGCTTACAGGGGGCGGACCTATAATTCACCCCTCCACTTT
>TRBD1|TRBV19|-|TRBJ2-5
CASKRDRGETQYF
TGTGCCAGTAAGAGGGACAGGGGTGAGACCCAGTACTTC
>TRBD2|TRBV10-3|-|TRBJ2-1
CAISERASGSLNEQFF
TGTGCCATCAGTGAGAGGGCTAGCGGGAGTTTGAATGAGCAGTTCTTC
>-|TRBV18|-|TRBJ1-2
CASSPRSPGYTF
TGTGCCAGCTCACCCCGGTCTCCCGGCTACACCTTC
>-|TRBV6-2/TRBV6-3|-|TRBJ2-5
CASGPGLQETQYF
TGTGCCAGCGGACCGGGACTCCAAGAGACCCAGTACTTC
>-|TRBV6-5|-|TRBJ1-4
CASSYSGRRGTNEKLFF
TGTGCCAGCAGTTACTCAGGGAGGAGAGGAACTAATGAAAAACTGTTTTTT
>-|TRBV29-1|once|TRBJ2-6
CSVEDQGAGANVLTF
TGCAGCGTTGAAGATCAGGGCGCTGGGGCCAACGTCCTGACTTTC
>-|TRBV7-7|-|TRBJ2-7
CASSRITGSYEQYF
TGTGCCAGCAGCCGGATTACAGGTTCCTACGAGCAGTACTTC
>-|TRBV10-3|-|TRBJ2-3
CAISEGDRNTDTQYF
TGTGCCATCAGTGAGGGCGACAGAAACACAGATACGCAGTATTTT
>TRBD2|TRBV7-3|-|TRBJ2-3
CASSLTAGGRGTDTQYF
TGTGCCAGCAGCTTAACAGCGGGAGGGAGGGGCACAGATACGCAGTATTTT
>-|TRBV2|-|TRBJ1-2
CASFEDGPYGYTF
TGTGCCAGCTTTGAGGACGGCCCTTATGGCTACACCTTC
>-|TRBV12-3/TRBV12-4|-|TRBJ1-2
CASSLGQSQGGYTF
TGTGCCAGCAGTTTAGGACAGAGTCAGGGGGGCTACACCTTC
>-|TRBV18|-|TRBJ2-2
CASSPGDPGSANTGELFF
TGTGCCAGCTCACCAGGGGACCCGGGTTCCGCGAACACCGGGGAGCTGTTTTTT
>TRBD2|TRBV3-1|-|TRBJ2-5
CASSQPGSGGQAQYF
TGTGCCAGCAGCCAACCGGGAAGCGGGGGGCAGGCCCAGTACTTC
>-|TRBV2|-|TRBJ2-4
CASSVERAENIQYF
TGTGCCAGCAGTGTCGAGAGGGCAGAAAACATTCAGTACTTC
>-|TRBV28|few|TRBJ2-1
CASSSVNNEQFF
TGTGCCAGCAGTTCGGTAAACAATGAGCAGTTCTTC
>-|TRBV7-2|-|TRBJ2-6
CASSSRGLLSGANVLTF
TGTGCCAGCAGCTCCAGGGGACTCCTCTCTGGGGCCAACGTCCTGACTTTC
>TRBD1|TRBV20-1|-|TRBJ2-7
CSAGTGVSYEQYF
TGCAGTGCTGGGACAGGCGTCTCCTACGAGCAGTACTTC
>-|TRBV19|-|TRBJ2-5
CASSPTGKQETQYF
TGTGCCAGTAGTCCGACAGGAAAACAAGAGACCCAGTACTTC
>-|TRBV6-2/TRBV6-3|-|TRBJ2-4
CASSYSVKNIQYF
TGTGCCAGCAGTTACTCCGTCAAAAACATTCAGTACTTC
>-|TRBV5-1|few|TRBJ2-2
CASSRDMKATNTGELFF
TGCGCCAGCAGCCGGGACATGAAAGCTACGAACACCGGGGAGCTGTTTTTT
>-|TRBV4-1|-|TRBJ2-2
CASSPRESSGWTGELFF
TGCGCCAGCAGCCCCCGGGAATCAAGCGGGTGGACCGGGGAGCTGTTTTTT
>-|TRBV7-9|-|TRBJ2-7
CASSFQGGTYEQYF
TGTGCCAGCAGCTTCCAGGGAGGCACCTACGAGCAGTACTTC
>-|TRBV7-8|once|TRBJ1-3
CASSSTGPQKGGNTIYF
TGTGCCAGCAGCTCCACCGGGCCCCAGAAGGGTGGAAACACCATATATTTT
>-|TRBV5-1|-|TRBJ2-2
CASSLVAGGLFF
TGCGCCAGCAGCTTGGTCGCAGGAGGGCTGTTTTTT
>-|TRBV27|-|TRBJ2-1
CASRGTLYYNEQFF
TGTGCCAGCAGGGGGACTCTGTACTACAATGAGCAGTTCTTC
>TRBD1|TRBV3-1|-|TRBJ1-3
CASSRQGAGNTIYF
TGTGCCAGCAGCCGACAGGGCGCCGGAAACACCATATATTTT
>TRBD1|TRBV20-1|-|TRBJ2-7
CSADRGAYEQYF
TGCAGTGCCGACAGGGGAGCCTACGAGCAGTACTTC
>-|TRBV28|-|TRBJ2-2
CASQRYTGELFF
TGTGCCAGCCAACGGTACACCGGGGAGCTGTTTTTT
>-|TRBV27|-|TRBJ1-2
CASSFGQGNYGYTF
TGTGCCAGCAGTTTCGGGCAGGGAAACTATGGCTACACCTTC
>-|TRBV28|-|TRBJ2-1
CASSLRQKMYNEQFF
TGTGCCAGCAGTTTAAGACAGAAAATGTACAATGAGCAGTTCTTC
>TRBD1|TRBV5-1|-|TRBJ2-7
CASSADRGRGEQYF
TGCGCCAGCAGCGCGGACAGGGGGCGAGGTGAGCAGTACTTC
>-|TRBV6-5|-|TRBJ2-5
CASSSTETQYF
TGTGCCAGCAGTTCAACCGAGACCCAGTACTTC
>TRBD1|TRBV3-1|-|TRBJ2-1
CASSPKTGTGLENEQFF
TGTGCCAGCAGCCCCAAAACCGGGACAGGGCTTGAGAATGAGCAGTTCTTC
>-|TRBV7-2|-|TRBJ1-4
CASSLEASKEKLFF
TGTGCCAGCAGCCTCGAGGCGAGTAAGGAAAAACTGTTTTTT
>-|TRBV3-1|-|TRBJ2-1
CASSPLPQGGNEQFF
TGTGCCAGCAGTCCCCTTCCCCAAGGAGGCAATGAGCAGTTCTTC
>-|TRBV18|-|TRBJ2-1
CASSTNSYNEQFF
TGTGCCAGCTCAACGAACTCCTACAATGAGCAGTTCTTC
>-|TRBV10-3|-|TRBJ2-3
CAISESSNTQYF
TGTGCCATCAGTGAGTCGAGTAATACGCAGTATTTT
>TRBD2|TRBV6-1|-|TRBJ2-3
CASHSGGAGPVTQYF
TGTGCCAGCCACAGCGGGGGGGCTGGTCCTGTTACGCAGTATTTT
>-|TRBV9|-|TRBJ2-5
CASSPYGYQETQYF
TGTGCCAGCAGCCCCTACGGGTACCAAGAGACCCAGTACTTC
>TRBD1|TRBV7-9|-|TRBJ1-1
CASSSYRGTEAFF
TGTGCCAGCAGCTCCTACAGGGGCACTGAAGCTTTCTTT
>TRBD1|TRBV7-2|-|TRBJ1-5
CASSLAGQPVNQPQHF
TGTGCCAGCAGCTTAGCGGGACAGCCTGTGAATCAGCCCCAGCATTTT
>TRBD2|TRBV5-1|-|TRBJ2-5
CASGGRLAGAQETQYF
TGCGCCAGCGGGGGCCGTCTAGCGGGGGCTCAAGAGACCCAGTACTTC
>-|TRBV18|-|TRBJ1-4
CASSPSYGPNEKLFF
TGTGCCAGCTCACCATCATACGGACCCAATGAAAAACTGTTTTTT
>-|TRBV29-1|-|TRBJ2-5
CSAEAIPAETQYF
TGCAGTGCGGAGGCTATCCCAGCAGAGACCCAGTACTTC
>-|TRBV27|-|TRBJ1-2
CASRLTGGHGYTF
TGTGCCAGCAGGTTAACCGGGGGCCATGGCTACACCTTC
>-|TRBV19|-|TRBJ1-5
CASSGNRATQPQHF
TGTGCCAGTAGTGGGAACAGGGCCACTCAGCCCCAGCATTTT
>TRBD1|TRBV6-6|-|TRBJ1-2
CASSQDRDYGYTF
TGTGCCAGCAGCCAAGACAGGGACTATGGCTACACCTTC
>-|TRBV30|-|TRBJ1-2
CAWSDRVGYTF
TGTGCCTGGAGTGACAGGGTTGGCTACACCTTC
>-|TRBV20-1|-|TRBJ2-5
CSARGERWETQYF
TGCAGTGCTAGGGGCGAGAGGTGGGAGACCCAGTACTTC
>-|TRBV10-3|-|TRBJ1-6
CAIGWDNSPLHF
TGTGCCATCGGGTGGGATAATTCACCCCTCCACTTT
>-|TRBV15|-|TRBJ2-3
CATSRGTITDTQYF
TGTGCCACCAGCAGAGGAACCATCACAGATACGCAGTATTTT